This T cell receptor beta chain was sequenced in a study of cytomegalovirus exposure and HLA in healthy donors. Study findings and constraints: Investigators reported 150 to 200 TCR beta chains as tied to cytomegalovirus. A later analysis showed HLA-associated TCR beta chains outstripping equally common others in clonal expansion.

Comments on this clone: What it binds is not known.

Use of 60 Vbeta and 13 Jbeta primers characterized the PCR. Produced via immunoSEQ multiplex PCR; TCRdb's table is partial and in-frame only. The sample consists of under 130,000 clones, more than 80% of them appearing once. Sequenced input: PBMCs. This receptor was obtained from a man in his late teens or twenties in good health and CMV-seronegative.

For the CDR3, the DNA is TGCGCCAGCAGCTTGGACGAGGGGGGGGATGGCTACACCTTC. Translation: CASSLDEGGDGYTF. The J gene is TRBJ1-2, the V gene TRBV5-1, with D perhaps matching TRBD1 (6 bases). The CDR3 is 14 amino acids. V lost 0 bases to trimming and J lost 6 bases, with 12 bases between them. CDR1 and CDR2 (germline): SGHRS, YFSETQ.